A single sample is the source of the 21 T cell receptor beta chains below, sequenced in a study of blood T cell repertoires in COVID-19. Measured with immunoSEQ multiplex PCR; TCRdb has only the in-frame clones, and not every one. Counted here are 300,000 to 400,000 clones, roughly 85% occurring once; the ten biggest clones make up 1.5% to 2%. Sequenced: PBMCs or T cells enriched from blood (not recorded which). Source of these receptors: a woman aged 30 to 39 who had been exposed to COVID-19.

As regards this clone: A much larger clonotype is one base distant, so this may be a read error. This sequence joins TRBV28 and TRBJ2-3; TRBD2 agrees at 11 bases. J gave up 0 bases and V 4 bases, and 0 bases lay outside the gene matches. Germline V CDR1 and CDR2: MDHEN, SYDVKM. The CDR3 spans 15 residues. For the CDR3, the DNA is TGTGCCAGCAGTTGGACTAGCGGGAGCACAGATACGCAGTATTTT. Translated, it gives CASSWTSGSTDTQYF. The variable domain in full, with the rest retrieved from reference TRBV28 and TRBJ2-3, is DVKVTQSSRYLVKRTGEKVFLECVQDMDHENMFWYRQDPGLGLRLIYFSYDVKMKEKGDIPEGYSVSREKKERFSLILESASTNQTSMYLCASSWTSGSTDTQYFGPGTRLTVL.

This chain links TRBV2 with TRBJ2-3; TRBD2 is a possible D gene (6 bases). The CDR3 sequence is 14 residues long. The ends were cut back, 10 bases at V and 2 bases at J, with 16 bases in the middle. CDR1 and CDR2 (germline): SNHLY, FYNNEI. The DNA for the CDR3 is TGTGCCACACTACGGGACTCGATCACAGATACGCAGTATTTT. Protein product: CATLRDSITDTQYF.

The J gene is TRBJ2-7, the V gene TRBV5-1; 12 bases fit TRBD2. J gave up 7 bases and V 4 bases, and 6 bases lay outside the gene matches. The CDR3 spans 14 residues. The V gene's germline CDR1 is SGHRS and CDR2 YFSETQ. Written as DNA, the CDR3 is TGCGCCAGCAGCCTAGCGGGGGGGCGAGGGGAGCAGTACTTC. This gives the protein CASSLAGGRGEQYF.

The CDR3 nucleotides read TGCAGCGTTTCTGACAGGGATGGAAACACCATATATTTT. This codes for CSVSDRDGNTIYF. The J gene is TRBJ1-3, the V gene TRBV29-1; 7 bases agree with TRBD1. V trimming: 5 bases; J trimming: 3 bases; junction bases outside the gene matches: 4. CDR3 size: 13 residues. Germline loops: CDR1 SQVTM, CDR2 ANQGSEA.

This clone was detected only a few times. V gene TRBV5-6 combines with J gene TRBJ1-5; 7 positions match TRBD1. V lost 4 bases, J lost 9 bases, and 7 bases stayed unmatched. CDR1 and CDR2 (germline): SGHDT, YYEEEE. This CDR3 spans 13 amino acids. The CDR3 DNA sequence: TGTGCCAGCAGCGCGACAGGGTTAGGGCCCCAGCATTTT. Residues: CASSATGLGPQHF.

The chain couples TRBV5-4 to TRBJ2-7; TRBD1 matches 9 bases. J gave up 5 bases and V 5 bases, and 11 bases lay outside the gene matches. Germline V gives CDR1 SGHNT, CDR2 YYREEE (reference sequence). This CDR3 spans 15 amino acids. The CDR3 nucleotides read TGTGCCAGCAGACTGGACAGGGGAGGCTTTAACGAGCAGTACTTC. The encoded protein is CASRLDRGGFNEQYF.

For the CDR3, the DNA is TGTGCCAGCAGCTTTCTAGCGGGAGAATCTGGGGCCAACGTCCTGACTTTC. Its translation is CASSFLAGESGANVLTF. J is TRBJ2-6 and V is TRBV7-6; the match to TRBD2 covers 10 bases. Losses at the gene ends were 3 bases for V and 1 base for J; bases not matched to a gene: 3. The length of the CDR3 is 17 residues. The germline gives CDR1 SGHVS, CDR2 FNYEAQ.

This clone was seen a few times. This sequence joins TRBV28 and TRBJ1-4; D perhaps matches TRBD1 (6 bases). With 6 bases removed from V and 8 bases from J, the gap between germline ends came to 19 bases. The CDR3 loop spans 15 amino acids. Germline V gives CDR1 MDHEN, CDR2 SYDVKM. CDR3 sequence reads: CASRGSGGAGEKLFF. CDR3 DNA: TGTGCCAGCAGGGGCAGTGGGGGCGCCGGGGAAAAACTGTTTTTT. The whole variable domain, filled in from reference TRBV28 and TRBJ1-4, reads DVKVTQSSRYLVKRTGEKVFLECVQDMDHENMFWYRQDPGLGLRLIYFSYDVKMKEKGDIPEGYSVSREKKERFSLILESASTNQTSMYLCASRGSGGAGEKLFFGSGTQLSVL.

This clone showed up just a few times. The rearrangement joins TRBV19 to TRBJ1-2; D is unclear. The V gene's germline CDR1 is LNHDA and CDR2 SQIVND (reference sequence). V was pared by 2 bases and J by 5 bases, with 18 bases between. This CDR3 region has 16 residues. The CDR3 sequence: CASSISPRGSLYGYTF. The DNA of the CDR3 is TGTGCCAGTAGTATATCCCCGAGAGGATCACTATATGGCTACACCTTC. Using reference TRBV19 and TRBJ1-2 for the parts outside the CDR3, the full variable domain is DGGITQSPKYLFRKEGQNVTLSCEQNLNHDAMYWYRQDPGQGLRLIYYSQIVNDFQKGDIAEGYSVSREKKESFPLTVTSAQKNPTAFYLCASSISPRGSLYGYTFGSGTRLTVV.

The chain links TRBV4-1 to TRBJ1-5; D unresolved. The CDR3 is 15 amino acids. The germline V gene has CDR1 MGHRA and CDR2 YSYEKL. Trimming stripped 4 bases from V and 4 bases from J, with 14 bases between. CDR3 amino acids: CASSPTPRSNQPQHF. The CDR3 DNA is TGCGCCAGCAGCCCCACCCCGCGGAGTAATCAGCCCCAGCATTTT.

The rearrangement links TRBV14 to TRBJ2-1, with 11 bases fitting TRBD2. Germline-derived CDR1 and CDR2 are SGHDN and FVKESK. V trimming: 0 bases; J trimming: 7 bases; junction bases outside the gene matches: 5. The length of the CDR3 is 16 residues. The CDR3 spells CASSQDSGRAWNEQFF. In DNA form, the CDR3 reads TGTGCCAGCAGCCAAGATAGCGGGAGGGCCTGGAATGAGCAGTTCTTC.

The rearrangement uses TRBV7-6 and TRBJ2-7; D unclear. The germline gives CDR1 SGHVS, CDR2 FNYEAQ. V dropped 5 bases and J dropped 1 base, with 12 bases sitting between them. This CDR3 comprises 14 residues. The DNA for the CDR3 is TGTGCCAGCAGCGCGCTTGCGTCGTCCTACGAGCAGTACTTC. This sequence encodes CASSALASSYEQYF.

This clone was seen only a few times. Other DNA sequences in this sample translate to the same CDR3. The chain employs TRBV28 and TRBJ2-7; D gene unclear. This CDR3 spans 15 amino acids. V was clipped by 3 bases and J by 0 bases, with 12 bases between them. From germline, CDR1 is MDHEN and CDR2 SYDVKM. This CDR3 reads CASSFLRKSSYEQYF. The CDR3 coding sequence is TGTGCCAGCAGTTTTCTAAGAAAAAGCTCCTACGAGCAGTACTTC.

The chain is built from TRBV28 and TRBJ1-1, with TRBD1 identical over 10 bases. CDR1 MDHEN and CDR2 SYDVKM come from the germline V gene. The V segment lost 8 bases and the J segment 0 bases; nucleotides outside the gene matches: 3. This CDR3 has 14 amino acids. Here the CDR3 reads CASRDRGMNTEAFF. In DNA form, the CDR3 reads TGTGCCAGCCGGGACAGGGGCATGAACACTGAAGCTTTCTTT.

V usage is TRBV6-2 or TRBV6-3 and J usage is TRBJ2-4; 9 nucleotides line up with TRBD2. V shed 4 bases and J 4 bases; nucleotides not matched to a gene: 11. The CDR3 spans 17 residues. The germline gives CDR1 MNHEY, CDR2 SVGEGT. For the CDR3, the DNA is TGTGCCAGCAGTTCCGGCGGGAGGGCCCTGGGAAAAAACATTCAGTACTTC. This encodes CASSSGGRALGKNIQYF.

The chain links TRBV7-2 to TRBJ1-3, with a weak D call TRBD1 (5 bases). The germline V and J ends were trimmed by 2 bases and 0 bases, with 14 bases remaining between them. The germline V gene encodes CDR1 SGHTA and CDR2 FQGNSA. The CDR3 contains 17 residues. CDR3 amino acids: CASSLRQGVLSGNTIYF. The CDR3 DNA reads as TGTGCCAGCAGCTTAAGGCAGGGCGTACTCTCTGGAAACACCATATATTTT.

CDR3 residues: CASSLQTMATDTQYF. CDR3 nucleotides: TGTGCCAGCAGCTTGCAAACGATGGCAACAGATACGCAGTATTTT. The V call is TRBV5-8, the J call TRBJ2-3; D gene uncertain. The CDR3 sequence is 15 residues long. V was pared by 1 base and J by 3 bases, with 12 bases between. Germline V gene lookup returns CDR1 SGHTS and CDR2 YDEGEE.

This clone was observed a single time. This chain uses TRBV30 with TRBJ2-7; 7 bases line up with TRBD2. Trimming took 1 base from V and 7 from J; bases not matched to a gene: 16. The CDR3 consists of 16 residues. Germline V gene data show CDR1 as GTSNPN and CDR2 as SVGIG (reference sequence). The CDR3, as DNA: TGTGCCTGGAGTGAGGCGGGACTACAATCCCCAGGGGAGCAGTACTTC. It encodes CAWSEAGLQSPGEQYF.

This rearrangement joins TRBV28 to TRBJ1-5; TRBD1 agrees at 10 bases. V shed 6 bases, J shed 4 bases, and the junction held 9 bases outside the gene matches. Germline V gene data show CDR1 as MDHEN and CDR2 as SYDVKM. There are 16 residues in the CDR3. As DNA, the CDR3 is TGTGCCAGCAGCTCTCAGGACAGGGGGAATAATCAGCCCCAGCATTTT. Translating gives CASSSQDRGNNQPQHF. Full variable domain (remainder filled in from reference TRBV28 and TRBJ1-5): DVKVTQSSRYLVKRTGEKVFLECVQDMDHENMFWYRQDPGLGLRLIYFSYDVKMKEKGDIPEGYSVSREKKERFSLILESASTNQTSMYLCASSSQDRGNNQPQHFGDGTRLSIL.

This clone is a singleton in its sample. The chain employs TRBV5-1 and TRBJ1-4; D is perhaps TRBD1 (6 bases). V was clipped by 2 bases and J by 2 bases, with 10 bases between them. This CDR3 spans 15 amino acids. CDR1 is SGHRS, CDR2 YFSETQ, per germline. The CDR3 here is CASSLYRATNEKLFF. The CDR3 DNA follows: TGCGCCAGCAGCTTATACAGGGCCACTAATGAAAAACTGTTTTTT.

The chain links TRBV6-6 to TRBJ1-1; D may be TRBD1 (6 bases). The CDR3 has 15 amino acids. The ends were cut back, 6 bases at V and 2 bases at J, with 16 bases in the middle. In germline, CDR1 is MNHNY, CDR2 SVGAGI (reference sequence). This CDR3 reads CASSFEAGTNTEAFF. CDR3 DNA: TGTGCCAGCAGCTTTGAAGCCGGGACAAACACTGAAGCTTTCTTT.